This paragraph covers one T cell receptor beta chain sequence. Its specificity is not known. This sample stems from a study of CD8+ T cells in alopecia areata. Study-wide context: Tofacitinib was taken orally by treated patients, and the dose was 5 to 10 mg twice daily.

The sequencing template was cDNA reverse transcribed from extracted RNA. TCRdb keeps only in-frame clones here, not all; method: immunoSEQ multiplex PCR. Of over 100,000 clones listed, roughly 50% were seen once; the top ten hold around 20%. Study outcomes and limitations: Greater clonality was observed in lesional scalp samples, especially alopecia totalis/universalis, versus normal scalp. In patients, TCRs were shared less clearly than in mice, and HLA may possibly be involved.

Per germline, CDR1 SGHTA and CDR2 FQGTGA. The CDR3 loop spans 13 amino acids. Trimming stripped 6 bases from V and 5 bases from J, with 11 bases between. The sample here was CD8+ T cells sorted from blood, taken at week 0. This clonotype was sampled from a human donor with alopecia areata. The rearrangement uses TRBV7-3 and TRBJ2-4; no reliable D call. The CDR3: CASSLDGQNIQYF. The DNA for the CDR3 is TGTGCCAGCAGTTTGGACGGGCAAAACATTCAGTACTTC.